The source of this TCR beta chain is a study of vaccination and CD4 T cells after COVID-19. General study results and limits: Spike mono-reactivity marked 304 of 307 vaccine-specific clones in convalescent patients.

With 7 bases removed from V and 6 bases from J, the gap between germline ends came to 16 bases. Germline V gives CDR1 MNHNS, CDR2 SASEGT. The CDR3 is made up of 13 amino acids. With the Oncomine TCR Beta short-read assay, DNA from cultured CD4+ T cells was sequenced. DNA came from CD4+ T cells after culture. TCRdb ran MiXCR on the PCR reads and lists one entry per CDR3 protein. Here the sample spans about 10,000 distinct CDR3 sequences, about 32% being singletons. Treatment in this sample: roughly 10-day PBMC culture with coronavirus spike peptide pools or control peptides (ViraFEST assay). Prior to the COVID-19 pandemic (2011-2018), the unexposed donor's CD4+ T cells were collected. TCRs were sequenced by ViraFEST after antigen-specific T cells had been expanded with peptide pools. Having spent 10 days in culture, CD4+ T cells were then isolated by negative selection. On this clonotype itself: The antigen remains unidentified.

The receptor was isolated from a human donor in good health. This sequence joins TRBV6-1 and TRBJ2-7, with TRBD1 as a possible D gene (5 bases). The source material was CD4+ T cells from blood, cultured in vitro. Here the CDR3 DNA reads TGTGCCAGCATTCAAGGGGCAGGGCTCGAGCAGTACTTC. Protein product: CASIQGAGLEQYF.